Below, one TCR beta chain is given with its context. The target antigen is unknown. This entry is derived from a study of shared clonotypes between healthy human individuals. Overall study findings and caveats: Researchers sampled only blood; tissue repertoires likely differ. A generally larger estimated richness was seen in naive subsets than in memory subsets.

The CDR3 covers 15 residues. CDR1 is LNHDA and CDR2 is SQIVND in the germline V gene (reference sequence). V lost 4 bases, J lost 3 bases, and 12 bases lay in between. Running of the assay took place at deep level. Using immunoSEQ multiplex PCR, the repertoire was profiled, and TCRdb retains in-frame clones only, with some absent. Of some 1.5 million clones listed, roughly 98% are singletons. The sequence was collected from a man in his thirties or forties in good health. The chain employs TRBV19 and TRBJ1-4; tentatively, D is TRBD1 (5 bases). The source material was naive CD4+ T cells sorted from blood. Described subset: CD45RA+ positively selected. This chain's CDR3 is CASSKDQGANEKLFF. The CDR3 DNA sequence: TGTGCCAGTAGTAAGGACCAGGGAGCTAATGAAAAACTGTTTTTT.